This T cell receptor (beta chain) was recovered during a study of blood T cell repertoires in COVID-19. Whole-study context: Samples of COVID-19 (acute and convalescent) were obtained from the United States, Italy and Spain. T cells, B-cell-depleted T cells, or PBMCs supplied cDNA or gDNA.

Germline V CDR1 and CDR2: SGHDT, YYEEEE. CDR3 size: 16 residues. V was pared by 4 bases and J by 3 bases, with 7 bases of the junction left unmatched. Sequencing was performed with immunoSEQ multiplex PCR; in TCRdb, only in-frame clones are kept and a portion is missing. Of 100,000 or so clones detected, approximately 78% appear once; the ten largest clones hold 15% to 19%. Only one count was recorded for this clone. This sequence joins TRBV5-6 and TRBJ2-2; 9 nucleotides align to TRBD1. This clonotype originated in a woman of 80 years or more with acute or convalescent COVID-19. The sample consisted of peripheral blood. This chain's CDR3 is CASSRGQGRDTGELFF. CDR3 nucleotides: TGTGCCAGCAGCCGAGGACAGGGGCGGGACACCGGGGAGCTGTTTTTT.